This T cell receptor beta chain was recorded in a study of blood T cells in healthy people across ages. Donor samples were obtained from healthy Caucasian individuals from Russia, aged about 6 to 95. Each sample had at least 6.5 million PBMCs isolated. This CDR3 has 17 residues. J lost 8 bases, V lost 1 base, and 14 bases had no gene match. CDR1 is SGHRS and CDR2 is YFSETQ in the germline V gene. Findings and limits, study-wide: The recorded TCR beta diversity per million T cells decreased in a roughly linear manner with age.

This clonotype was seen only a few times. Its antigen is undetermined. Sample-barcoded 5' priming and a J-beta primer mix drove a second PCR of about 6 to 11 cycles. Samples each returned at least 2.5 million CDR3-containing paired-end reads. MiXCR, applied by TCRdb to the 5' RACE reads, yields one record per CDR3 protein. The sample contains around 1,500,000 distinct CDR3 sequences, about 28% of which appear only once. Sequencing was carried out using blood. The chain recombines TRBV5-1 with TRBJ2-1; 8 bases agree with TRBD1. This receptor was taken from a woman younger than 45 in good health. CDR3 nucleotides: TGCGCCAGCAGCTTGTCGTCAGGGACAGGTATTTTGTATGAGCAGTTCTTC. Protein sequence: CASSLSSGTGILYEQFF.